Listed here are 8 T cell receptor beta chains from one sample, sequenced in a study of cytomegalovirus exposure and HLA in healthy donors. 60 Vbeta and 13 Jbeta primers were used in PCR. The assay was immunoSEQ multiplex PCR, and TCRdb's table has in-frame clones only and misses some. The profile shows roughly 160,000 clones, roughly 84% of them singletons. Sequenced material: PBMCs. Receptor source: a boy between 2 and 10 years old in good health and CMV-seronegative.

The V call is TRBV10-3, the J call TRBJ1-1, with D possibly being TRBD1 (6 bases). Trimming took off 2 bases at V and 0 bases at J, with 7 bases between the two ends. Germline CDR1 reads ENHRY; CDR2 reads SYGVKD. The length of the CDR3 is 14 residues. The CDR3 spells CAISENRVNTEAFF. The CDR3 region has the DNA TGTGCCATCAGTGAGAACAGGGTGAACACTGAAGCTTTCTTT.

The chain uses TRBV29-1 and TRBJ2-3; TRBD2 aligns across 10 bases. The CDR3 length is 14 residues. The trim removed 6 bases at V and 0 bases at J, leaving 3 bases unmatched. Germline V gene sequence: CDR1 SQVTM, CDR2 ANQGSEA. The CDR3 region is CSVGLAVSTDTQYF. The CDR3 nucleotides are TGCAGCGTCGGACTAGCGGTTAGCACAGATACGCAGTATTTT.

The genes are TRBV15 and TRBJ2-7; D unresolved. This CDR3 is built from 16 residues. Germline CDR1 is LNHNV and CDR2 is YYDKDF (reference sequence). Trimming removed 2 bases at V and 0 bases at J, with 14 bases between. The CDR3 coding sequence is TGTGCCACCAGCAGATCCATTGTCCAGGTCTCCTACGAGCAGTACTTC. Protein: CATSRSIVQVSYEQYF.

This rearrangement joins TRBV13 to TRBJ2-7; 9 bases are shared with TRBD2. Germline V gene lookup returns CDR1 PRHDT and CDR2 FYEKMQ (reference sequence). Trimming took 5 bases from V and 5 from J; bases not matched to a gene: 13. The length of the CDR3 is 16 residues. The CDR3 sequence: CASSHYSGRGTDEQYF. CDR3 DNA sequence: TGTGCCAGCAGCCATTATAGCGGGAGAGGCACCGACGAGCAGTACTTC.

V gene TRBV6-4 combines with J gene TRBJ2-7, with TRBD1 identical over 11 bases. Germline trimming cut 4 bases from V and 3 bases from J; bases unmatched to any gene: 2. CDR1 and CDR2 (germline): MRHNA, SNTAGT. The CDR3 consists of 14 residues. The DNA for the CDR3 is TGTGCCAGCAGTGCCGGGACAGGGGGCTACGAGCAGTACTTC. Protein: CASSAGTGGYEQYF.

In nucleotides, the CDR3 is TGTGCCTGGAGGACAGGGGCCGACCTAATGGTGAAGTTCTTC. Translating gives CAWRTGADLMVKFF. The rearrangement uses TRBV30 and TRBJ2-1; 8 nucleotides align to TRBD1. The CDR3 is 14 residues long. Unmatched junction bases numbered 15, after V lost 3 bases and J lost 14 bases. The germline V gene has CDR1 GTSNPN and CDR2 SVGIG (reference sequence).

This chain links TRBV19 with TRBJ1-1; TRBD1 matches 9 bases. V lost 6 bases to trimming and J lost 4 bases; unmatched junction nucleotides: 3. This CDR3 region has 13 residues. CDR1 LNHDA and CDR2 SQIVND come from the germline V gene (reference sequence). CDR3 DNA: TGTGCCAGTAGAGGACAGGGGCGCACTGAAGCTTTCTTT. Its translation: CASRGQGRTEAFF.

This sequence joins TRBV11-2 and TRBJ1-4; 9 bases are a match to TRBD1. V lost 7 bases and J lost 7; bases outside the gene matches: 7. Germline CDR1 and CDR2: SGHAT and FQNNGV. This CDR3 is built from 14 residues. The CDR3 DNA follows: TGTGCCAGCAACCCACAGGGGGCAGGTGAAAAACTGTTTTTT. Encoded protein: CASNPQGAGEKLFF.